This paragraph covers one TCR beta chain sequence. Original data processing: Amplified reference gene primers provided the basis for estimating nucleated cell counts. Profiled with immunoSEQ multiplex PCR; TCRdb holds only in-frame clones, not every one. V and J calls and clone size are as listed in that table; D and trimming were resolved from the DNA. The table records over 300,000 clones, roughly 88% of them present only once. Trimming took 0 bases from V and 0 from J; bases not matched to a gene: 9. The CDR3 loop spans 20 amino acids. Germline V CDR1 and CDR2: KGHSY, FQNENV. This specimen comes from a study of blood T cell repertoires in COVID-19. Across the whole study: The United States, Italy and Spain were the sources of the acute and convalescent COVID-19 samples. The cDNA or gDNA used as material had been derived from T cells, B-cell-depleted T cells, or PBMCs.

The rearrangement joins TRBV16 to TRBJ2-7; 15 bases fit TRBD2. The sample consisted of peripheral blood. The TCR originated in a woman aged 50 to 60 with acute or convalescent COVID-19. Here the CDR3 reads CASSQSIRGLAGGVSYEQYF. CDR3 nucleotide sequence: TGTGCCAGCAGCCAATCGATCAGGGGACTAGCGGGGGGAGTCTCCTACGAGCAGTACTTC. The whole variable domain, remainder taken from reference TRBV16 and TRBJ2-7, is GEEVAQTPKHLVRGEGQKAKLYCAPIKGHSYVFWYQQVLKNEFKFLISFQNENVFDETGMPKERFSAKCLPNSPCSLEIQATKLEDSAVYFCASSQSIRGLAGGVSYEQYFGPGTRLTVT.